Listed below are T cell receptor beta chains from one sample, sequenced in a study of CD8 T cells in ankylosing spondylitis. MiXCR, applied by TCRdb to the 5' RACE reads, yields one record per CDR3 protein. Of roughly 300,000 distinct CDR3 sequences listed, 7% to 9% are singletons. Sequenced material: blood, either unsorted or a sorted T cell fraction (not recorded which). These receptors all come from a male donor with ankylosing spondylitis. CDR3s include the opening cysteine and the closing phenylalanine or tryptophan. Each record gives: J gene, clone size, V gene, D gene, CDR3 DNA, CDR3 protein. D genes are given only for firm matches. A clone size is listed for some rows: how often the clone was seen (once, few, many), or a class if it is expanded.

TRBJ1-5 few TRBV7-2 NA TGTGCCAGCAGCCCGGGGCGGACTAATCAGCCCCAGCATTTT CASSPGRTNQPQHF
TRBJ1-1 many TRBV3-1 TRBD1 TGTGCCAGCAGCCCTCGGGACAGGTTGAACACTGAAGCTTTCTTT CASSPRDRLNTEAFF
TRBJ2-1 NA TRBV27 NA TGTGCCAGCAGCCCTTACCCCTCCTACAATGAGCAGTTCTTC CASSPYPSYNEQFF
TRBJ1-6 many TRBV30 NA TGTGCCTGGGGTCGACAGAGGAATTCACCCCTCCACTTT CAWGRQRNSPLHF
TRBJ2-1 few TRBV3-1 TRBD2 TGTGCCAGCAGCCTTCCGGGGGCGGGAGGGGGTGAGCAGTTCTTC CASSLPGAGGGEQFF
TRBJ2-3 NA TRBV20-1 NA TGCAGTGCTAGAGCCCCCCTGCGGGATTACACAGATACGCAGTATTTT CSARAPLRDYTDTQYF
TRBJ1-5 few TRBV11-3 TRBD1 TGTGCCAGCAGCCAGACAGGGAATCAGCCCCAGCATTTT CASSQTGNQPQHF
TRBJ1-6 NA TRBV12-3/TRBV12-4 NA TGTGCCAGCAGCCTTCGGGGACAAAATTCACCCCTCCACTTT CASSLRGQNSPLHF
TRBJ2-4 many TRBV5-1 TRBD2 TGCGCCAGCAGCTTGGTGATGGCGGCGGGAGAGGGGTACATTCAGTACTTC CASSLVMAAGEGYIQYF
TRBJ2-2 few TRBV27 NA TGTGCCAGCAGTACAAGTTTCCCCGGGGAGCTGTTTTTT CASSTSFPGELFF
TRBJ2-1 few TRBV7-2 TRBD2 TGTGCCAGCAGCTTAGCTAGCGGGAGGACATTTGAGCAGTTCTTC CASSLASGRTFEQFF
TRBJ2-1 NA TRBV7-9 NA TGTGCCAGCAGCCCCAGGGGTCCACCTTTTTCCGAGCAGTTCTTC CASSPRGPPFSEQFF